This T cell receptor (beta chain) was obtained from a study of blood T cell repertoires in COVID-19. In the study's own analysis: Reference gene primers were amplified, and this amplification served to estimate nucleated cell counts. Profiled with immunoSEQ multiplex PCR; TCRdb holds only in-frame clones, not every one. D and trimming were read from the DNA, whereas the V and J calls and clone size are those reported in that table. The repertoire consists of roughly 200,000 clones, with around 75% occurring once and the leading ten covering roughly 5.6%. V lost 4 bases to trimming and J lost 4 bases, with 13 bases between them. The CDR3 runs 15 residues. Per the germline V gene, CDR1 is MNHEY and CDR2 is SVGAGI.

The chain links TRBV6-5 to TRBJ2-2; possible D gene TRBD2, 5 bases. The sequence was obtained from a woman in her thirties or forties with COVID-19, enrolled during active disease. The sequenced sample consisted of peripheral blood. The CDR3 DNA reads as TGTGCCAGCAGTTCCGGGGTCGTCAGCACCGGGGAGCTGTTTTTT. Amino acid sequence: CASSSGVVSTGELFF.